The 5 T cell receptor beta chains below come from one sample, sequenced in a study of Graves' ophthalmopathy and Graves' hyperthyroidism. RNA served as the template for amplifying TCR beta CDR3 regions. HTBI-primed RT-PCR formed the first round, and a multiplex PCR formed the second. TCRdb itself ran the multiplex PCR reads through MiXCR, one entry per CDR3 protein. This sample carries 230,000 or so distinct CDR3 sequences, 45% to 55% of them seen once, and the ten largest clones take less than 50%. The sequenced sample was peripheral blood. These receptors were taken from an adult man with Graves' ophthalmopathy.

This clonotype has more than one count but fewer than ten. J is TRBJ1-5 and V is TRBV6-5; TRBD1 aligns across 9 bases. The CDR3 is 14 amino acids. V trimming: 6 bases; J trimming: 3 bases; junction bases outside the gene matches: 3. Per germline, CDR1 MNHEY and CDR2 SVGAGI. The CDR3 region has the DNA TGTGCCAGCAGAGGACAGGGGAACAATCAGCCCCAGCATTTT. Residues: CASRGQGNNQPQHF.

The chain carries TRBV12-3 or TRBV12-4 and TRBJ2-5; TRBD2 might be the D (6 bases). The CDR3 consists of 14 residues. With 5 bases removed from V and 3 bases from J, the gap between germline ends came to 13 bases. CDR3 sequence (DNA): TGTGCCAGCAGTGGGTCAGGGACTGAAGAGACCCAGTACTTC. Protein sequence: CASSGSGTEETQYF.

CDR3 region: CSVEEGTSGGAEQYF. For the CDR3, the DNA is TGCAGCGTTGAAGAGGGGACTAGCGGGGGGGCCGAGCAGTACTTC. This sequence joins TRBV29-1 and TRBJ2-7, with 16 bases aligning to TRBD2. The germline gives CDR1 SQVTM, CDR2 ANQGSEA. Trimming removed 0 bases from V and 6 bases from J; junction bases left unmatched: 2. This CDR3 contains 15 residues.

The chain carries TRBV6-2 or TRBV6-3 and TRBJ1-1, with 10 nucleotides matching TRBD1. CDR1 and CDR2 from the germline V gene are MNHEY and SVGEGT. The J segment lost 4 bases and the V segment lost 4 bases, leaving 0 bases of the junction unmatched. The CDR3 has 13 residues. CDR3 sequence reads: CASSWDRGTEAFF. For the CDR3, the DNA is TGTGCCAGCAGTTGGGACAGGGGCACTGAAGCTTTCTTT.

The chain combines TRBV7-3 with TRBJ2-2; 7 nucleotides align to TRBD2. From germline, CDR1 is SGHTA and CDR2 FQGTGA. CDR3 length: 16 amino acids. V gave up 4 bases and J gave up 3 bases; unmatched junction bases: 8. The CDR3 DNA sequence: TGTGCCAGCAGCTCTTCCCGGGGGGTGGACACCGGGGAGCTGTTTTTT. It translates to CASSSSRGVDTGELFF.